Following are 27 T cell receptor beta chains from one sample sequenced in a study of blood T cells in healthy people across ages. Then a second PCR, running about 6 to 12 cycles, was carried out with a sample-barcoded 5' primer and a J-beta primer mix. TCRdb called the 5' RACE reads again in MiXCR, with one record for every CDR3 protein. Among about 730,000 distinct CDR3 sequences, 40% to 45% were seen once, and the ten largest hold 20% to 25%. Input material: blood. The receptor set was obtained from a woman in her sixties or seventies in good health.

V gene TRBV12-3 or TRBV12-4 combines with J gene TRBJ2-1, with 9 bases aligning to TRBD1. V lost 1 base and J lost 7; bases outside the gene matches: 5. The CDR3 spans 15 residues. This CDR3 is CASSLEQGAWNEQFF. The CDR3 region has the DNA TGTGCCAGCAGTTTAGAACAGGGGGCTTGGAATGAGCAGTTCTTC.

This clonotype was counted a few times. The chain uses TRBV18 and TRBJ2-5, with D possibly being TRBD1 or TRBD2 (5 bases each). The CDR3 length is 14 residues. Germline CDR1 reads KGHSH; CDR2 reads LQKENI. V lost 3 bases and J lost 1, with 9 bases in between. The CDR3, as DNA: TGTGCCAGCTCACCGGCCGGGGCCCAAGAGACCCAGTACTTC. Translated, it gives CASSPAGAQETQYF.

The V and J genes are TRBV5-1 and TRBJ2-5, with D perhaps TRBD1 (6 bases). The V gene lost 7 bases and the J gene lost 1 base, with 14 bases spanning the gap. The CDR3 has 14 amino acids. The V gene's germline CDR1 is SGHRS and CDR2 YFSETQ. In DNA, the CDR3 is TGCGCCAGCCAACGGACAGCAACCCAAGAGACCCAGTACTTC. Translation: CASQRTATQETQYF.

This clonotype was observed at least ten times. The chain joins TRBV20-1 to TRBJ2-1; TRBD2 might be the D (6 bases). The CDR3 extends over 14 amino acids. The V and J ends lost 3 bases and 0 bases respectively, with 9 bases between them. Germline V gene sequence: CDR1 DFQATT, CDR2 SNEGSKA (reference sequence). The CDR3 DNA sequence: TGCAGTGCTAGCGAGCGGGCCTCCTACAATGAGCAGTTCTTC. This translates into CSASERASYNEQFF.

In this sample, this clonotype turned up many times. The chain joins TRBV5-1 to TRBJ2-5; 10 bases align to TRBD2. Germline trimming cut 3 bases from V and 5 bases from J; bases unmatched to any gene: 7. This CDR3 has 15 amino acids. Germline V gene sequence: CDR1 SGHRS, CDR2 YFSETQ. The CDR3 bases are TGCGCCAGCAGCTCCAAGCGGGGGGGAGTGGAGACCCAGTACTTC. This sequence encodes CASSSKRGGVETQYF. Combining the CDR3 with reference TRBV5-1 and TRBJ2-5 gives the whole variable domain KAGVTQTPRYLIKTRGQQVTLSCSPISGHRSVSWYQQTPGQGLQFLFEYFSETQRNKGNFPGRFSGRQFSNSRSEMNVSTLELGDSALYLCASSSKRGGVETQYFGPGTRLLVL.

The chain combines TRBV28 with TRBJ2-1, with D tentatively TRBD1 or TRBD2 (5 bases each). The CDR3 covers 11 residues. Germline CDR1 and CDR2: MDHEN and SYDVKM. V was trimmed by 2 bases and J by 11 bases, leaving 7 bases between them. The CDR3 DNA reads as TGTGCCAGCAGTTTAAGGGACCAGCAGTTCTTC. It codes for CASSLRDQQFF.

The rearrangement links TRBV29-1 to TRBJ1-2; weak D call: TRBD1 (6 bases). Germline CDR1 and CDR2: SQVTM and ANQGSEA. The CDR3 contains 10 residues. V was pared by 7 bases and J by 8 bases, with 11 bases between. This chain's CDR3 is CSARGQGYTF. CDR3 nucleotide sequence: TGCAGCGCAAGAGGACAGGGCTACACCTTC.

This clonotype showed up just a few times. The genes are TRBV7-3 and TRBJ2-2, with TRBD1 as a possible D gene (6 bases). The CDR3 contains 18 residues. V was shortened by 1 base and J by 1 base, with 16 bases between the two germline ends. CDR1 is SGHTA and CDR2 is FQGTGA in the germline V gene. DNA for the CDR3: TGTGCCAGCAGCTTAAGGACTGGGGGCGTCTTGAACACCGGGGAGCTGTTTTTT. This encodes CASSLRTGGVLNTGELFF.

The chain is built from TRBV19 and TRBJ2-6, with 10 bases aligning to TRBD1. V trimming: 10 bases; J trimming: 0 bases; junction bases outside the gene matches: 3. CDR3 size: 15 residues. From germline, CDR1 is LNHDA and CDR2 SQIVND (reference sequence). The CDR3 sequence: CATGQGDSGANVLTF. CDR3 nucleotide sequence: TGTGCCACCGGACAGGGGGACTCTGGGGCCAACGTCCTGACTTTC.

V gene TRBV12-3 or TRBV12-4 combines with J gene TRBJ2-2; D may be TRBD1 (6 bases). The CDR3 loop spans 16 amino acids. The V end lost 5 bases, the J end lost 2 bases, and 15 bases lay between the germline ends. The CDR3 DNA follows: TGTGCCAGCAGTCCCGGTGGACAGTTCAACACCGGGGAGCTGTTTTTT. Residues: CASSPGGQFNTGELFF.

In this sample, this clonotype turned up once. The chain joins TRBV6-2 or TRBV6-3 to TRBJ1-4; D gene ambiguous. The CDR3 spans 16 residues. V was clipped by 4 bases and J by 4 bases, with 16 bases between them. The germline CDR1 and CDR2 sequences are MNHEY and SVGEGT. CDR3 in amino acids: CASSSTRTGLNEKLFF. The CDR3 region has the DNA TGTGCCAGCAGTTCAACGCGGACTGGGCTTAATGAAAAACTGTTTTTT.

This sequence joins TRBV20-1 and TRBJ1-5; 12 nucleotides match TRBD1. The CDR3 is 16 amino acids. Germline CDR1 reads DFQATT; CDR2 reads SNEGSKA (reference sequence). The junction had 10 bases not matched to a gene; V was cut back by 0 bases and J by 10 bases. The CDR3 spells CSAREGGTGGTLPQHF. DNA for the CDR3: TGCAGTGCTAGAGAGGGGGGGACAGGGGGCACCTTACCCCAGCATTTT.

Concerning this clonotype: At one end, the junction sequence differs from germline, possibly due to a read error. V and J are TRBV12-3 or TRBV12-4 and TRBJ2-3, with a tentative D call TRBD1 (5 bases). CDR3 length: 16 residues. The CDR3 here is CASSSWTRVRTDAQYF. The CDR3 nucleotides are TGTGCCAGCAGTTCCTGGACAAGAGTGAGAACAGATGCGCAGTATTTT.

The table lists this clonotype with a few counts. An end of the junction does not agree with germline; a read error may underlie this. This rearrangement joins TRBV7-7 to TRBJ2-5; D unclear. Germline CDR1 is SSHAT and CDR2 is FNYEAQ (reference sequence). The CDR3 has 14 amino acids. The CDR3 region has the DNA TGTGCTAGCAGCCGTAGAGGAACCCAAGAGACCCAGTACTTC. Encoded protein: CASSRRGTQETQYF.

The chain carries TRBV10-3 and TRBJ1-1; the match to TRBD1 covers 8 bases. Germline values: CDR1 ENHRY, CDR2 SYGVKD. With 8 bases clipped from V and 1 base from J, the junction kept 12 bases outside the gene matches. This CDR3 contains 16 residues. This CDR3 is CAIRGQGGFKNTEAFF. CDR3 DNA sequence: TGTGCCATCCGTGGACAGGGAGGTTTTAAGAACACTGAAGCTTTCTTT.

The chain is built from TRBV4-2 and TRBJ2-7; TRBD2 might be the D (6 bases). V lost 0 bases and J 6 bases, leaving 24 bases between the germline ends. The CDR3 is 18 residues long. Germline V CDR1 and CDR2: LGHNA, YNFKEQ. The CDR3 region is CASSQDRAGGVDSFEQYF. As DNA, the CDR3 is TGTGCCAGCAGCCAAGATCGGGCGGGCGGGGTCGATTCTTTCGAGCAGTACTTC.

This clonotype has a single count. A single base separates this from a much larger clone, so it may be a read error. The V call is TRBV25-1, the J call TRBJ2-3, with 12 bases matching TRBD2. J gave up 1 base and V 8 bases, and 7 bases lay outside the gene matches. The CDR3 consists of 16 residues. Looked up from germline, CDR1 is MGHDK and CDR2 is SYGVNS. CDR3: CASGPSGRAGTDTQYF. The DNA of the CDR3 is TGTGCCAGCGGCCCTAGCGGGAGGGCTGGCACAGATACGCAGTATTTT. The entire variable domain, with the rest obtained from reference TRBV25-1 and TRBJ2-3, is as follows: EADIYQTPRYLVIGTGKKITLECSQTMGHDKMYWYQQDPGMELHLIHYSYGVNSTEKGDLSSESTVSRIRTEHFPLTLESARPSHTSQYLCASGPSGRAGTDTQYFGPGTRLTVL.

There are a few counts of this clonotype. With a much larger clone just one base away, this may be a read error. CDR3 coding DNA: TGCAGCGAAGCGGAATACAATGAGCAGTACTTC. It translates to CSEAEYNEQYF. The rearrangement links TRBV29-1 to TRBJ2-5, with D maybe TRBD2 (5 bases). The ends were cut back, 7 bases at V and 11 bases at J, with 17 bases in the middle. The length of the CDR3 is 11 residues. In germline, CDR1 is SQVTM, CDR2 ANQGSEA.

This clonotype was recorded a few times. V usage is TRBV3-1 and J usage is TRBJ1-5; maybe TRBD1 (6 bases). Trimming took off 1 base at V and 6 bases at J, with 16 bases between the two ends. Germline V gene lookup returns CDR1 LGHDT and CDR2 YNNKEL (reference sequence). The CDR3 covers 16 residues. CDR3 sequence (DNA): TGTGCCAGCAGCCAAGGATGGGGCCAAGGGGGTCAGCCCCAGCATTTT. This gives the protein CASSQGWGQGGQPQHF. The complete variable domain, with remaining parts taken from reference TRBV3-1 and TRBJ1-5, reads DTAVSQTPKYLVTQMGNDKSIKCEQNLGHDTMYWYKQDSKKFLKIMFSYNNKELIINETVPNRFSPKSPDKAHLNLHINSLELGDSAVYFCASSQGWGQGGQPQHFGDGTRLSIL.

A few counts support this clonotype. The chain couples TRBV20-1 to TRBJ1-2, with D perhaps TRBD1 (5 bases). This CDR3 comprises 14 residues. The germline CDR1 and CDR2 sequences are DFQATT and SNEGSKA (reference sequence). The V gene lost 7 bases and the J gene lost 4 bases, with 19 bases spanning the gap. The CDR3 region is CSGIPSGFSYGYTF. The CDR3 bases are TGCAGTGGTATACCTTCAGGGTTTTCCTATGGCTACACCTTC.

As for this clonotype: A read error may explain this, as a much larger clone is one base away. This chain joins TRBV4-1 and TRBJ2-3; D might be TRBD2 (7 bases). The CDR3 covers 17 residues. Germline CDR1 and CDR2: MGHRA and YSYEKL. V lost 4 bases to trimming and J lost 4 bases, with 21 bases between them. Written as DNA, the CDR3 is TGCGCCAGCAGCCGCCTGAACGGCAGGGAGGGGGCAGATACGCAGTATTTT. As protein: CASSRLNGREGADTQYF.

V is TRBV4-3 and J is TRBJ2-3; 11 bases map to TRBD2. Trimming took 6 bases from V and 5 from J; bases not matched to a gene: 7. The CDR3 totals 15 residues. The germline V gene encodes CDR1 LGHNA and CDR2 YSLEER. This chain's CDR3 is CASSRTGTSGDTQYF. In nucleotides, the CDR3 is TGCGCCAGCAGTCGTACCGGGACTAGCGGAGATACGCAGTATTTT.

The chain links TRBV6-2 or TRBV6-3 to TRBJ1-2, with 8 bases fitting TRBD1. J gave up 8 bases and V 6 bases, and 5 bases lay outside the gene matches. CDR3 length equals 12 residues. In germline, CDR1 is MNHEY, CDR2 SVGEGT. The CDR3 DNA reads TGTGCCAGCAGCCAACGACAGGGGGGCTACACCTTC. Translated: CASSQRQGGYTF.

In DNA form, the CDR3 reads TGTGCCAGCAGCTTAGGGGACAGGGGACGCAATGAGCAGTTCTTC. It translates to CASSLGDRGRNEQFF. The chain employs TRBV11-1 and TRBJ2-1; 10 nucleotides match TRBD1. J lost 6 bases, V lost 1 base, and 3 bases had no gene match. Germline V gene sequence: CDR1 SGHAT, CDR2 FQDESV (reference sequence). This CDR3 is built from 15 residues.

This clonotype turned up a few times. The chain links TRBV5-1 to TRBJ1-1; possibly TRBD1 for D (6 bases). Germline CDR1 is SGHRS and CDR2 is YFSETQ. V lost 5 bases, J lost 1 base, and 24 bases lay in between. The CDR3 runs to 18 residues. The CDR3: CASRTMGQGSLKNTEAFF. As DNA, the CDR3 is TGCGCCAGCAGGACGATGGGGCAGGGGTCACTTAAGAACACTGAAGCTTTCTTT. The full variable domain, rest sourced from reference TRBV5-1 and TRBJ1-1, is KAGVTQTPRYLIKTRGQQVTLSCSPISGHRSVSWYQQTPGQGLQFLFEYFSETQRNKGNFPGRFSGRQFSNSRSEMNVSTLELGDSALYLCASRTMGQGSLKNTEAFFGQGTRLTVV.

V and J are TRBV6-1 and TRBJ2-3, with 9 bases aligning to TRBD2. This CDR3 region has 16 residues. The V gene's germline CDR1 is MNHNS and CDR2 SASEGT. The V and J ends lost 1 base and 4 bases, in that order; junction bases with no gene match: 6. DNA for the CDR3: TGTGCCAGCAGTGAAGGGGCTAGCGGGACGGCAGATACGCAGTATTTT. Its protein is CASSEGASGTADTQYF.

The chain recombines TRBV7-8 with TRBJ2-7; D is uncertain. Germline V CDR1 and CDR2: SGHVS, FQNEAQ. Trimming left V 5 bases short and J 3 bases short, with 5 bases between. The CDR3 is 11 amino acids. The CDR3 loop reads CASSPHYEQYF. CDR3 in DNA: TGTGCCAGCAGCCCGCACTACGAGCAGTACTTC.